This TCR beta chain originates from a study of blood T cell repertoires in COVID-19. Study at large: The United States, Italy and Spain supplied acute and convalescent COVID-19 samples.

TCRdb's copy holds only in-frame clones and misses some; the assay was immunoSEQ multiplex PCR. This sample carries 45,000 to 55,000 clones, around 86% of them seen once, and the ten largest clones take approximately 27%. CDR3 length equals 16 residues. Germline assignment: CDR1 GTSNPN and CDR2 SVGIG (reference sequence). J gave up 1 base and V 2 bases, and 8 bases lay outside the gene matches. The sequencing sample was made of peripheral blood. The origin of this receptor is a human donor in a cohort sampled during active COVID-19. J is TRBJ1-5 and V is TRBV30; 7 bases map to TRBD1. The CDR3 DNA is TGTGCCTGGAGTTACTCCGGACAGGCAAGCAATCAGCCCCAGCATTTT. Its protein is CAWSYSGQASNQPQHF.